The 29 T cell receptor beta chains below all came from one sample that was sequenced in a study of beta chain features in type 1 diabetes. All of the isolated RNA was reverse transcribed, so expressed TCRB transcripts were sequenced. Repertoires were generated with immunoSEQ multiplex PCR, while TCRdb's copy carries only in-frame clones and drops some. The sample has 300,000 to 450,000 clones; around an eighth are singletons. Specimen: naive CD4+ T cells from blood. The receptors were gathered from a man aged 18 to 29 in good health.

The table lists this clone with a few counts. Here the CDR3 DNA reads TGTGCCTGGAGTGTACCGGGGACTGGAAACACCATATATTTT. Translated: CAWSVPGTGNTIYF. The chain links TRBV30 to TRBJ1-3; D gene unclear. Per the germline V gene, CDR1 is GTSNPN and CDR2 is SVGIG (reference sequence). CDR3 size: 14 residues. The ends were cut back, 0 bases at V and 2 bases at J, with 8 bases in the middle.

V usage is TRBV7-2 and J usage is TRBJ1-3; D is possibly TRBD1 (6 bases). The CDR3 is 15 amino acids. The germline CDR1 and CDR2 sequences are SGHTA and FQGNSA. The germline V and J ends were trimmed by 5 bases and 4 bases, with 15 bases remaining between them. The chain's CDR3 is CASSRTDLRGNTIYF. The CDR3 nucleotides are TGTGCCAGCAGCCGGACAGACCTTAGGGGAAACACCATATATTTT.

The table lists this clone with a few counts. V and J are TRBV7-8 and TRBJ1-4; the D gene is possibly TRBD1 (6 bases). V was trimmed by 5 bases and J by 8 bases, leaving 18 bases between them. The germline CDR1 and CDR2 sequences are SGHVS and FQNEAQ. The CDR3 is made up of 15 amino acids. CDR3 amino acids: CASSPAGAKWEKLFF. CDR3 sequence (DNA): TGTGCCAGCAGCCCCGCAGGGGCAAAATGGGAAAAACTGTTTTTT.

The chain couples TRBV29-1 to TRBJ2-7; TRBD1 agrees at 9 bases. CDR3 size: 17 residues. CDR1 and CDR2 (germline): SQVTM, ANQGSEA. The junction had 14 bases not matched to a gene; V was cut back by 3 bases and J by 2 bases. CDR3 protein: CSVEERGTGRKTYEQYF. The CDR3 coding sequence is TGCAGCGTTGAGGAGCGAGGGACAGGGCGCAAAACCTACGAGCAGTACTTC.

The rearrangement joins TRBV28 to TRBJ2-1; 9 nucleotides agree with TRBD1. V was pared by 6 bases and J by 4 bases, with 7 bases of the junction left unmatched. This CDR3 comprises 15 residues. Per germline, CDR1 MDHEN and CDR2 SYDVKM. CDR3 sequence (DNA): TGTGCCAGCAGGCACGGGACAGGGTCATACAATGAGCAGTTCTTC. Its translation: CASRHGTGSYNEQFF. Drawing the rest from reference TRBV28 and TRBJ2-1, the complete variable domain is DVKVTQSSRYLVKRTGEKVFLECVQDMDHENMFWYRQDPGLGLRLIYFSYDVKMKEKGDIPEGYSVSREKKERFSLILESASTNQTSMYLCASRHGTGSYNEQFFGPGTRLTVL.

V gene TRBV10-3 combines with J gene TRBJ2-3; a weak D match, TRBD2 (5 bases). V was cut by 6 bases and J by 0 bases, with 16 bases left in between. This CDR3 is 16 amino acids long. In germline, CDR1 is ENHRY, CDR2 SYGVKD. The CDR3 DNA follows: TGTGCCATCAGACTGGACGGGCGGGTTAGCACAGATACGCAGTATTTT. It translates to CAIRLDGRVSTDTQYF.

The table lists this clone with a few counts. CDR3 sequence: CASSPRGWETQYF. The CDR3 DNA is TGTGCCAGCAGCCCGAGAGGGTGGGAGACCCAGTACTTC. This rearrangement joins TRBV7-2 to TRBJ2-5; possibly TRBD2 for D (5 bases). The CDR3 covers 13 residues. Trimming removed 5 bases at V and 5 bases at J, with 12 bases between. The germline gives CDR1 SGHTA, CDR2 FQGNSA.

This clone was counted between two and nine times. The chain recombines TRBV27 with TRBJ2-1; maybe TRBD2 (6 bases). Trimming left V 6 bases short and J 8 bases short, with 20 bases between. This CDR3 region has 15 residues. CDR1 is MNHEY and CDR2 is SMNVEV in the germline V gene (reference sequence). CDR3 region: CASRPAGLPTDEQFF. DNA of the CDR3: TGTGCCAGCAGACCGGCCGGACTACCCACGGATGAGCAGTTCTTC.

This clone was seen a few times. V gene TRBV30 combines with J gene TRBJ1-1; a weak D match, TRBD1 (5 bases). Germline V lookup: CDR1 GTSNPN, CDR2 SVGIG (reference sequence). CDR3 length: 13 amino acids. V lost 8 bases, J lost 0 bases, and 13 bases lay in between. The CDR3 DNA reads TGTGCCCTCATCCCGACAGTGAACACTGAAGCTTTCTTT. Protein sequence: CALIPTVNTEAFF.

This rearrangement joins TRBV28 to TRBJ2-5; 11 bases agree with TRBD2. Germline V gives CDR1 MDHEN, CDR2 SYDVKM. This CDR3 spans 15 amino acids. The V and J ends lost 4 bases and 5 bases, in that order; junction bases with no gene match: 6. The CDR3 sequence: CASSSLAGGMETQYF. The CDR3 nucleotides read TGTGCCAGCAGTTCATTAGCGGGAGGGATGGAGACCCAGTACTTC. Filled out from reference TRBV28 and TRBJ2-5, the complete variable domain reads DVKVTQSSRYLVKRTGEKVFLECVQDMDHENMFWYRQDPGLGLRLIYFSYDVKMKEKGDIPEGYSVSREKKERFSLILESASTNQTSMYLCASSSLAGGMETQYFGPGTRLLVL.

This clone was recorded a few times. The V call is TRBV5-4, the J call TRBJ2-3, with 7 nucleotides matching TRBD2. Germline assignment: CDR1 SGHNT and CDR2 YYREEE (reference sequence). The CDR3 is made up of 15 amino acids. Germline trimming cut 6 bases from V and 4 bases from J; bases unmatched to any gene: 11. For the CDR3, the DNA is TGTGCCAGCACCGTGAAGGGCGGGAGTGCAGATACGCAGTATTTT. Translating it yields CASTVKGGSADTQYF. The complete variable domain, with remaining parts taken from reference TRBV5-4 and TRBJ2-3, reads ETGVTQSPTHLIKTRGQQVTLRCSSQSGHNTVSWYQQALGQGPQFIFQYYREEENGRGNFPPRFSGLQFPNYSSELNVNALELDDSALYLCASTVKGGSADTQYFGPGTRLTVL.

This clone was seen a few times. CDR3 sequence: CASTGTSDTGANVLTF. In DNA, the CDR3 is TGTGCCAGCACCGGGACTAGCGACACTGGGGCCAACGTCCTGACTTTC. V and J are TRBV19 and TRBJ2-6; 10 nucleotides match TRBD2. Germline loops: CDR1 LNHDA, CDR2 SQIVND (reference sequence). J gave up 2 bases and V 9 bases, and 7 bases lay outside the gene matches. CDR3 length equals 16 residues. Looking up the rest from reference TRBV19 and TRBJ2-6 gives the full variable domain: DGGITQSPKYLFRKEGQNVTLSCEQNLNHDAMYWYRQDPGQGLRLIYYSQIVNDFQKGDIAEGYSVSREKKESFPLTVTSAQKNPTAFYLCASTGTSDTGANVLTFGAGSRLTVL.

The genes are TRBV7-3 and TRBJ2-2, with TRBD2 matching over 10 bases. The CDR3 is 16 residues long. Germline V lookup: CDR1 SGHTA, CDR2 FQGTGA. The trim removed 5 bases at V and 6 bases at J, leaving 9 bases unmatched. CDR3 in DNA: TGTGCCAGCAGCCCAAACCTAGCGGGAGTTTCCGGGGAGCTGTTTTTT. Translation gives CASSPNLAGVSGELFF.

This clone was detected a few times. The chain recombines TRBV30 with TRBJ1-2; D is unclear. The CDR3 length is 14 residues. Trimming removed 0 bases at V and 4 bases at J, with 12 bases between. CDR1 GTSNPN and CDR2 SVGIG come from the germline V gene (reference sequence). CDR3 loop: CAWSVHGGVYGYTF. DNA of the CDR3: TGTGCCTGGAGTGTACATGGCGGAGTCTATGGCTACACCTTC.

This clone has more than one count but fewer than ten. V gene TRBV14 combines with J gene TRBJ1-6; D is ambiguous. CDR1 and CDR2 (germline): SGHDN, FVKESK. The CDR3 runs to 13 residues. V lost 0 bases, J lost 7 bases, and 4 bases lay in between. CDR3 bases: TGTGCCAGCAGCCAAGATCAGAATTCACCCCTCCACTTT. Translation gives CASSQDQNSPLHF.

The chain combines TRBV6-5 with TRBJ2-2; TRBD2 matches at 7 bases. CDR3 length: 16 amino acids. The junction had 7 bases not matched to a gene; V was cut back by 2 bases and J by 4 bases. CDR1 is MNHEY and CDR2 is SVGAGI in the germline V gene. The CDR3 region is CASSYRASGPTGELFF. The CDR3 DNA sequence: TGTGCCAGCAGTTACCGGGCTAGCGGTCCCACCGGGGAGCTGTTTTTT.

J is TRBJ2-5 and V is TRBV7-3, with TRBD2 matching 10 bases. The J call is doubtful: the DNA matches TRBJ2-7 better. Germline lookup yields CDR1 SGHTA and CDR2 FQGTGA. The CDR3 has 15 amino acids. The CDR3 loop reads CASSLLAGSSYEQYF. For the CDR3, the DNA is TGTGCCAGCAGTTTACTAGCGGGAAGCTCCTACGAGCAGTACTTC.

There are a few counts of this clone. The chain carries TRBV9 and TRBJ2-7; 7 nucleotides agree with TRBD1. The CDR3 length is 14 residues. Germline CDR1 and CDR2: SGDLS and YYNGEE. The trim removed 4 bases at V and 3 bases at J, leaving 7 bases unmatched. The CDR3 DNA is TGTGCCAGCAGCCCATCAGGGGGAATCTACGAGCAGTACTTC. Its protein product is CASSPSGGIYEQYF.

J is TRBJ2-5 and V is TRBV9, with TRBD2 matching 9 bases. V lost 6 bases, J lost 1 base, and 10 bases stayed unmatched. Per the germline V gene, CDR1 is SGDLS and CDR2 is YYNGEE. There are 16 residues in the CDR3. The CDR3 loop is CASKKGASGAQETQYF. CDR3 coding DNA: TGTGCCAGCAAAAAGGGGGCTAGCGGGGCCCAAGAGACCCAGTACTTC.

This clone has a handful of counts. The CDR3 sequence: CASSAGKETQYF. The CDR3 coding sequence is TGTGCCAGCAGTGCGGGGAAGGAGACCCAGTACTTC. The chain has TRBV5-6 and TRBJ2-5, with TRBD2 as a possible D gene (6 bases). This CDR3 comprises 12 residues. V lost 5 bases and J 5 bases, leaving 10 bases between the germline ends. Germline lookup yields CDR1 SGHDT and CDR2 YYEEEE.

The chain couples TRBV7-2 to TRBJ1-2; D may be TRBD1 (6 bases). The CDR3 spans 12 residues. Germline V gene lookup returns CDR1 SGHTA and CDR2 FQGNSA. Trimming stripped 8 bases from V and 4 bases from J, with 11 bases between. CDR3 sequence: CASGDRPYGYTF. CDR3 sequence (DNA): TGTGCCAGCGGCGACAGGCCCTATGGCTACACCTTC.

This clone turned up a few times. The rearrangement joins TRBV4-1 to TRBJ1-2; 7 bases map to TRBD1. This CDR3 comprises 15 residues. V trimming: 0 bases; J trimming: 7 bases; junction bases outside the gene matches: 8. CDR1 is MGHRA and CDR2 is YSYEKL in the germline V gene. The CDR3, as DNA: TGCGCCAGCAGCCAAGATCTGACAGGGCTAAGTGGCTACACCTTC. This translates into CASSQDLTGLSGYTF.

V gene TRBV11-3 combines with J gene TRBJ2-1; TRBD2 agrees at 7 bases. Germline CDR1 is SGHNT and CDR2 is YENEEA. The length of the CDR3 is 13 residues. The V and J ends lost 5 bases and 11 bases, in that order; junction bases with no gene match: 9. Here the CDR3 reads CASSRAREAKQFF. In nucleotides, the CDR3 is TGTGCCAGCAGCCGAGCCCGGGAGGCTAAGCAGTTCTTC.

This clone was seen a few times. Here the CDR3 DNA reads TGTGCCAGCAGGCAGGGGACAGGGAAACAGCCCCAGCATTTT. Protein: CASRQGTGKQPQHF. V usage is TRBV6-6 and J usage is TRBJ1-5, with 9 bases matching TRBD1. Unmatched junction bases numbered 7, after V lost 6 bases and J lost 7 bases. CDR1 MNHNY and CDR2 SVGAGI come from the germline V gene (reference sequence). The CDR3 length is 14 residues.

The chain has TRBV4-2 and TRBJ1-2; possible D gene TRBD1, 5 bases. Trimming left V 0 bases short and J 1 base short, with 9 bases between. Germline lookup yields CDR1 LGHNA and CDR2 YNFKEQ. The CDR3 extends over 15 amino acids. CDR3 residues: CASSQDPDSNYGYTF. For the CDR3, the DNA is TGTGCCAGCAGCCAAGATCCAGACAGTAACTATGGCTACACCTTC.

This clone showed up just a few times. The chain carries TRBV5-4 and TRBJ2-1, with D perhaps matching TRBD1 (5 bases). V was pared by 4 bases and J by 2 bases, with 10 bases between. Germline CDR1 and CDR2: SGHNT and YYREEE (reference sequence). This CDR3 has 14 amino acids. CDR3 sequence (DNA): TGTGCCAGCAGCCCGAGACAGACCTACAATGAGCAGTTCTTC. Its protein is CASSPRQTYNEQFF.

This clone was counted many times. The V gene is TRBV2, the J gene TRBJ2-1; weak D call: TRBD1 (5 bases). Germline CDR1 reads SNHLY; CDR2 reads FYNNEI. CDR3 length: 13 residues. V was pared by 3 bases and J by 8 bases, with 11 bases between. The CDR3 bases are TGTGCCAGCAGTGACCCCCTGGGGCATGAGCAGTTCTTC. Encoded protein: CASSDPLGHEQFF.

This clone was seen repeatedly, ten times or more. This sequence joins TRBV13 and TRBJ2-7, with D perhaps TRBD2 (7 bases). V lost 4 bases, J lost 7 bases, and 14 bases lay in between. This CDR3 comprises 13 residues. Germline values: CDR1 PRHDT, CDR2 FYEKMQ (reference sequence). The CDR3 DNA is TGTGCCAGCAGCTACGGGGGGCCGTGGGAGCAGTACTTC. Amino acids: CASSYGGPWEQYF.

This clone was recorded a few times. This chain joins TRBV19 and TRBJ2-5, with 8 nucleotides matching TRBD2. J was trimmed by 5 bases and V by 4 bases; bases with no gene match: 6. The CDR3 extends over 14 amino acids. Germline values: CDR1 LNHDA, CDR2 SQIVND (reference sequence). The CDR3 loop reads CASSTGLVGETQYF. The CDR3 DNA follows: TGTGCCAGTAGTACGGGACTAGTTGGCGAGACCCAGTACTTC.